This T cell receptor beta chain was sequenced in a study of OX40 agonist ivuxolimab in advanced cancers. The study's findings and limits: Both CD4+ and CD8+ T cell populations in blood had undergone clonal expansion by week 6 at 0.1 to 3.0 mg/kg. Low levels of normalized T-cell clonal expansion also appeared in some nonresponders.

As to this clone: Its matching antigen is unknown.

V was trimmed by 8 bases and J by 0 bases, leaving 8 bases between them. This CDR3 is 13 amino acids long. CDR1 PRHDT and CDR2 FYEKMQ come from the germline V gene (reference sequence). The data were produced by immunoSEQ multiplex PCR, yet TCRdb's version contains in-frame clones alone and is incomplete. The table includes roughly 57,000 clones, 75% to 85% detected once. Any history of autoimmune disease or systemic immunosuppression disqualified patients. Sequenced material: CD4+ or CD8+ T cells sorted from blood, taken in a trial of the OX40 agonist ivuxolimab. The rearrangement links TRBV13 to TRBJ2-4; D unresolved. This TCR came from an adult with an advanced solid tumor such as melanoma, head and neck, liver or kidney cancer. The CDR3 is CASRLRAKNIQYF. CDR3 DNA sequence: TGTGCCAGCCGCCTTAGAGCCAAAAACATTCAGTACTTC.